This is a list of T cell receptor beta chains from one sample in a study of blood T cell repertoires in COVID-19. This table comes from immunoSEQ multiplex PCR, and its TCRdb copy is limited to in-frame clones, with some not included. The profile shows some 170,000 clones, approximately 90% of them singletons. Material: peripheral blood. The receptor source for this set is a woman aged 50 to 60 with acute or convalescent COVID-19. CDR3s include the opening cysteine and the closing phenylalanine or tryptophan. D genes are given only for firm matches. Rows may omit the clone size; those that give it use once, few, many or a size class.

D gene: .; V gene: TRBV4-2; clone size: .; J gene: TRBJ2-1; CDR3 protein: CASSQGSGRYNEQFF; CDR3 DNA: TGTGCCAGCAGCCAAGGCAGCGGGCGCTACAATGAGCAGTTCTTC
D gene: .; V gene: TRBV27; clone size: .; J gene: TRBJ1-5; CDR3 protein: CASSLSNSGRNQPQHF; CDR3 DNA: TGTGCCAGCAGTTTATCCAATTCAGGGCGCAATCAGCCCCAGCATTTT
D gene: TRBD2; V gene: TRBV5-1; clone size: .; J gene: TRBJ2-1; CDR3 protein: CASSPGLAGGRGNEQFF; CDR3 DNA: TGCGCCAGCAGCCCGGGACTAGCGGGGGGGCGAGGTAATGAGCAGTTCTTC
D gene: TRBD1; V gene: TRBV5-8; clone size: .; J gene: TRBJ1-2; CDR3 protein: CASSLSGARGNYGYTF; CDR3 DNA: TGTGCCAGCAGCTTATCGGGAGCCAGGGGGAACTATGGCTACACCTTC
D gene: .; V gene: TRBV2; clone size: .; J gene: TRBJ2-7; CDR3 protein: CASSSDTGHEQYF; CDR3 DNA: TGTGCCAGCAGTTCGGACACGGGTCACGAGCAGTACTTC
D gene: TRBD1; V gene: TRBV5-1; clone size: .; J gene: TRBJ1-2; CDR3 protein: CASSVDGQGYGYTF; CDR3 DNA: TGCGCCAGCAGCGTAGATGGACAGGGCTATGGCTACACCTTC
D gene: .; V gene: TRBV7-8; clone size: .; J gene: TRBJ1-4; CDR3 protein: CASSLYRNEKLFF; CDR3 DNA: TGTGCCAGCAGCTTATATCGTAATGAAAAACTGTTTTTT
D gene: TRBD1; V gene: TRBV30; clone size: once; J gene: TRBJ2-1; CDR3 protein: CAWNRGQGTGNEQFF; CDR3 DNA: TGTGCCTGGAACAGGGGACAGGGAACTGGGAATGAGCAGTTCTTC
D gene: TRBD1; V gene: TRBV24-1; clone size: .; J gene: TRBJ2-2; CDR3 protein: CATRDRAGELFF; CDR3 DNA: TGTGCCACCCGGGACAGGGCCGGGGAGCTGTTTTTT
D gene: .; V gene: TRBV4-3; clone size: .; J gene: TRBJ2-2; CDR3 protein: CASSQDMGELFF; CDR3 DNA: TGCGCCAGCAGCCAAGATATGGGGGAGCTGTTTTTT
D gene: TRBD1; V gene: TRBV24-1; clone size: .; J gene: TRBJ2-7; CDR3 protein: CATSTRTGFEQYF; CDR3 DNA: TGTGCCACCAGCACAAGGACAGGGTTTGAGCAGTACTTC
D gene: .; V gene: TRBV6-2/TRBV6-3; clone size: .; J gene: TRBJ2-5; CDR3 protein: CASSRDLGARETQYF; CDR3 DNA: TGTGCCAGCAGCCGTGACCTAGGGGCGCGGGAGACCCAGTACTTC
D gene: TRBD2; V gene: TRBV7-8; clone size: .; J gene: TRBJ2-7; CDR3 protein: CASSLRGEQPWEEQYF; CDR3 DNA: TGTGCCAGCAGCTTACGGGGGGAACAGCCCTGGGAGGAGCAGTACTTC
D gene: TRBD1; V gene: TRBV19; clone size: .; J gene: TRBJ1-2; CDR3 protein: CASSKRQGSGYTF; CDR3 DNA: TGTGCCAGTAGTAAAAGACAGGGTTCCGGCTACACCTTC
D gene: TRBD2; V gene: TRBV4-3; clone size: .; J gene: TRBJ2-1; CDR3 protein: CASSQDPAGGYNEQFF; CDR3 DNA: TGCGCCAGCAGCCAAGACCCAGCGGGGGGCTACAATGAGCAGTTCTTC
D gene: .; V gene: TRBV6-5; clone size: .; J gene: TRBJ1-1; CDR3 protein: CASSYSRANTEAFF; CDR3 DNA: TGTGCCAGCAGTTACTCCAGGGCCAACACTGAAGCTTTCTTT